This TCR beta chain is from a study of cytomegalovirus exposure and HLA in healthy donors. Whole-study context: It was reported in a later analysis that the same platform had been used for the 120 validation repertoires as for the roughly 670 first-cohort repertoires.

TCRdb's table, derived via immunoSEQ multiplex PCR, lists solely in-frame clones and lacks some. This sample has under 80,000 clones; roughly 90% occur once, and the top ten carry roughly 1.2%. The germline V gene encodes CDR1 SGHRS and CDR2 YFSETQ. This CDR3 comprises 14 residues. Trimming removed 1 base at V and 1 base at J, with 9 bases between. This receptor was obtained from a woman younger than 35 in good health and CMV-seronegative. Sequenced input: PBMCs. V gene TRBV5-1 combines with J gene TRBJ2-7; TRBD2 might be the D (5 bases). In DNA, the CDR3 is TGCGCCAGCAGCTTGACTGGACTTTCCTACGAGCAGTACTTC. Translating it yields CASSLTGLSYEQYF.